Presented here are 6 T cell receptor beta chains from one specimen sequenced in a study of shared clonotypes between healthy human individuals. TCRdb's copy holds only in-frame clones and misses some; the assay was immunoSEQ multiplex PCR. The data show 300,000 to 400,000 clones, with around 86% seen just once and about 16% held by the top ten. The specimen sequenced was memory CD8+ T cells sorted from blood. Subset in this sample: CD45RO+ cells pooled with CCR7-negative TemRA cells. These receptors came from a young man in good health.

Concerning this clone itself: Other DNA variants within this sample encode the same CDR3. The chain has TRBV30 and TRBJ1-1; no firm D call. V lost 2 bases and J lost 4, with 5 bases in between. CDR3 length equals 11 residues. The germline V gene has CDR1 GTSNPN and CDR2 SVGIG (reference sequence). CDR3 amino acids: CAWSPGTEAFF. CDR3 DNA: TGTGCCTGGAGTCCCGGCACTGAAGCTTTCTTT.

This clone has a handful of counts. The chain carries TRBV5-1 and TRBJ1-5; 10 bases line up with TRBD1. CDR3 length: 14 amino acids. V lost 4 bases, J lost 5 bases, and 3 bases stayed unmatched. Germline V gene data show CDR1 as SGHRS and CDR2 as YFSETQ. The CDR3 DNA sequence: TGCGCCAGCAGCATTGGACAGGGGGATCAGCCCCAGCATTTT. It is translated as CASSIGQGDQPQHF. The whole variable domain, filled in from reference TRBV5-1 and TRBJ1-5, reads KAGVTQTPRYLIKTRGQQVTLSCSPISGHRSVSWYQQTPGQGLQFLFEYFSETQRNKGNFPGRFSGRQFSNSRSEMNVSTLELGDSALYLCASSIGQGDQPQHFGDGTRLSIL.

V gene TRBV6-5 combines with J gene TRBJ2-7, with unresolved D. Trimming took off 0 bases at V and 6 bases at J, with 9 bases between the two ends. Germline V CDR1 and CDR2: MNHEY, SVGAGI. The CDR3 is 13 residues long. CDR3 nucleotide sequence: TGTGCCAGCAGTTACTCTGAACTCTTCGAGCAGTACTTC. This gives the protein CASSYSELFEQYF.

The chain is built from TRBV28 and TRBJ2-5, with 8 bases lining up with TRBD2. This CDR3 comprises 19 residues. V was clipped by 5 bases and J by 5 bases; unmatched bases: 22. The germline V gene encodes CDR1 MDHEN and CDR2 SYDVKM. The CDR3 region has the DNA TGTGCCAGCAGTCTGACAGCGGGGGATCTCGAGGTGGCACTGGAGACCCAGTACTTC. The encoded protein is CASSLTAGDLEVALETQYF.

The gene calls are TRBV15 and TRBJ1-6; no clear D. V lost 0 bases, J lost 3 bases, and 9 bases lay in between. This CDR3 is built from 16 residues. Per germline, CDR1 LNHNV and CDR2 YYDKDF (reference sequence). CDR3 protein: CATSRDMSLYNSPLHF. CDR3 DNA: TGTGCCACCAGCAGAGATATGAGTCTCTATAATTCACCCCTCCACTTT.

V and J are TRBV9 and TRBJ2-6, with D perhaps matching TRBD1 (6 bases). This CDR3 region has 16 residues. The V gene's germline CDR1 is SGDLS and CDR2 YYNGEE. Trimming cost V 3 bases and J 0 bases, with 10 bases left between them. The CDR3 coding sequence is TGTGCCAGCAGCGCCAGGACAGACTCTGGGGCCAACGTCCTGACTTTC. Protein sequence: CASSARTDSGANVLTF. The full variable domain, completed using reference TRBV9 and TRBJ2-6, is DSGVTQTPKHLITATGQRVTLRCSPRSGDLSVYWYQQSLDQGLQFLIQYYNGEERAKGNILERFSAQQFPDLHSELNLSSLELGDSALYFCASSARTDSGANVLTFGAGSRLTVL.